A single sample is the source of the 30 T cell receptor beta chains below, sequenced in a study of T-cell memory formation after mild COVID-19. TCRdb re-called the 5' RACE reads through MiXCR, storing one row per CDR3 protein. The repertoire has around 500,000 distinct CDR3 sequences, about 18% of them found once; the top ten carry 9% to 15%. Sequenced sample: PBMCs or a T cell subset sorted from them (not recorded which). These receptors all come from an adult woman who had mild COVID-19 (a few samples of this study predate the infection). Cell type and time point are not known.

Written as DNA, the CDR3 is TGTGCCACAGAGGACAGGGTAGTCGGCAATGAGCAGTTCTTC. Translation gives CATEDRVVGNEQFF. The chain employs TRBV12-3 or TRBV12-4 and TRBJ2-1; 8 bases fit TRBD1. The ends lost 10 bases at V and 6 bases at J; junction bases unmatched: 11. This CDR3 is built from 14 residues.

This chain connects TRBV5-1 to TRBJ1-3; possibly TRBD1 for D (6 bases). CDR3 length: 15 amino acids. The germline V gene has CDR1 SGHRS and CDR2 YFSETQ. Trimming stripped 5 bases from V and 0 bases from J, with 12 bases between. The CDR3 nucleotides read TGCGCCAGCAGACTACAGGGACACTCTGGAAACACCATATATTTT. It is translated as CASRLQGHSGNTIYF.

The CDR3 nucleotides read TGTGCCAGCAGCCGGGACAGCATGCTGGATTCACCCCTCCACTTT. It encodes CASSRDSMLDSPLHF. This chain uses TRBV3-1 with TRBJ1-6; 7 bases agree with TRBD1. V shed 4 bases and J 8 bases; nucleotides not matched to a gene: 8. The CDR3 is 15 residues long. Germline lookup yields CDR1 LGHDT and CDR2 YNNKEL (reference sequence). The full variable domain, rest sourced from reference TRBV3-1 and TRBJ1-6, is DTAVSQTPKYLVTQMGNDKSIKCEQNLGHDTMYWYKQDSKKFLKIMFSYNNKELIINETVPNRFSPKSPDKAHLNLHINSLELGDSAVYFCASSRDSMLDSPLHFGNGTRLTVT.

In this sample, this clonotype turned up many times. The CDR3 region is CASSLGRNSYEQYF. CDR3 sequence (DNA): TGTGCCAGCAGTTTGGGACGGAACTCCTACGAGCAGTACTTC. The chain couples TRBV27 to TRBJ2-7; D tentatively fits TRBD1 or TRBD2 (5 bases each). Germline values: CDR1 MNHEY, CDR2 SMNVEV (reference sequence). This CDR3 is 14 amino acids long. The V end was cut by 3 bases, the J end by 0 bases, with 9 bases between.

Only a few counts were recorded for this clonotype. The genes are TRBV5-1 and TRBJ2-7; D is unresolved. CDR1 is SGHRS and CDR2 is YFSETQ in the germline V gene. V was trimmed by 3 bases and J by 1 base, leaving 11 bases between them. The CDR3 has 14 amino acids. The CDR3: CASSSGVGSYEQYF. CDR3 nucleotide sequence: TGCGCCAGCAGCTCTGGGGTGGGATCCTACGAGCAGTACTTC.

This clonotype occurred a few times. The chain is built from TRBV9 and TRBJ1-2; a weak D match, TRBD1 (5 bases). V shed 3 bases and J shed 0 bases, with 18 bases lying between them. Germline-derived CDR1 and CDR2 are SGDLS and YYNGEE. This CDR3 comprises 17 residues. CDR3: CASSAGGARQANYGYTF. CDR3 nucleotides: TGTGCCAGCAGCGCCGGTGGGGCACGTCAAGCTAACTATGGCTACACCTTC.

This clonotype was observed many times. This chain connects TRBV11-3 to TRBJ2-5; D gene ambiguous. The CDR3 loop spans 13 amino acids. Germline V gene lookup returns CDR1 SGHNT and CDR2 YENEEA. V was shortened by 5 bases and J by 5 bases, with 12 bases between the two germline ends. CDR3 coding DNA: TGTGCCAGCAGCCCGCACGGCACGGAGACCCAGTACTTC. This translates into CASSPHGTETQYF.

The rearrangement joins TRBV2 to TRBJ1-1; D is undetermined. This CDR3 contains 13 residues. Trimming shortened V by 3 bases and J by 0 bases, and 5 bases separated the two germline ends. CDR1 is SNHLY, CDR2 FYNNEI, per germline. Here the CDR3 reads CASSDSMNTEAFF. The DNA of the CDR3 is TGTGCCAGCAGTGATTCAATGAACACTGAAGCTTTCTTT.

The DNA for the CDR3 is TGCAGTGCTAGATACGGACAGGGAGGGTACGAGCAGTACTTC. Translation gives CSARYGQGGYEQYF. The chain combines TRBV20-1 with TRBJ2-7, with D perhaps TRBD1 (8 bases). CDR1 is DFQATT and CDR2 is SNEGSKA in the germline V gene (reference sequence). V lost 2 bases and J 4 bases, leaving 15 bases between the germline ends. This CDR3 has 14 residues.

The table lists this clonotype with many counts. Germline and junction disagree at one end, which may indicate a read error. This sequence joins TRBV5-1 and TRBJ2-1; TRBD2 matches 9 bases. The CDR3 is 15 residues long. Germline V gene data show CDR1 as SGHRS and CDR2 as YFSETQ. The CDR3 DNA follows: TGTGCCAGCAGCTTGGGACTAGCAGACTACAATGAGCAGTTCTTC. Protein sequence: CASSLGLADYNEQFF.

The chain employs TRBV7-9 and TRBJ2-3; D call uncertain. The germline V gene encodes CDR1 SEHNR and CDR2 FQNEAQ (reference sequence). V was shortened by 1 base and J by 2 bases, with 10 bases between the two germline ends. This CDR3 is built from 15 residues. This chain's CDR3 is CASSLVADYTDTQYF. The CDR3, as DNA: TGTGCCAGCAGCTTAGTCGCAGATTACACAGATACGCAGTATTTT.

This clonotype has a handful of counts. The rearrangement uses TRBV6-2 or TRBV6-3 and TRBJ2-4, with 9 bases lining up with TRBD2. The ends lost 7 bases at V and 0 bases at J; junction bases unmatched: 10. The CDR3 length is 17 residues. Germline CDR1 MNHEY, CDR2 SVGEGT. The CDR3 DNA is TGTGCCAGCAAAGCGGGAGGTCCCTTTGGAGCCAAAAACATTCAGTACTTC. Encoded protein: CASKAGGPFGAKNIQYF.

This rearrangement joins TRBV10-3 to TRBJ2-5; 11 nucleotides match TRBD1. Germline CDR1 and CDR2: ENHRY and SYGVKD. The junction had 11 bases not matched to a gene; V was cut back by 3 bases and J by 5 bases. The length of the CDR3 is 17 residues. DNA for the CDR3: TGTGCCATCAGTGATTCCCCAGGGACAGGGGGATGGGAGACCCAGTACTTC. It yields the protein CAISDSPGTGGWETQYF.

The J gene is TRBJ2-2, the V gene TRBV7-2, with TRBD2 matching 8 bases. Germline CDR1 and CDR2: SGHTA and FQGNSA. The trim removed 4 bases at V and 5 bases at J, leaving 12 bases unmatched. The CDR3 contains 17 residues. CDR3 protein: CASSSRGIAGLTGELFF. The CDR3 coding sequence is TGTGCCAGCAGCTCACGCGGGATAGCGGGATTAACCGGGGAGCTGTTTTTT.

The chain has TRBV29-1 and TRBJ1-1, with TRBD1 identical over 9 bases. The CDR3 contains 14 residues. J was trimmed by 4 bases and V by 5 bases; bases with no gene match: 8. Germline CDR1 SQVTM, CDR2 ANQGSEA. Here the CDR3 reads CSVRLGGQGTEAFF. The CDR3 nucleotides read TGCAGCGTTCGTTTGGGGGGACAGGGCACTGAAGCTTTCTTT.

J is TRBJ2-3 and V is TRBV4-1; the match to TRBD1 covers 10 bases. The CDR3 is made up of 16 amino acids. V was clipped by 2 bases and J by 3 bases; unmatched bases: 5. CDR1 and CDR2 (germline): MGHRA, YSYEKL. The CDR3 loop is CASSQRGQGHTDTQYF. The CDR3 nucleotides read TGCGCCAGCAGCCAACGGGGACAGGGGCATACAGATACGCAGTATTTT.

The rearrangement uses TRBV7-2 and TRBJ2-1; tentatively, D is TRBD1 or TRBD2 (7 bases each). The CDR3 has 17 amino acids. Germline-derived CDR1 and CDR2 are SGHTA and FQGNSA. V gave up 3 bases and J gave up 2 bases, with 17 bases separating them. CDR3 amino acids: CASSFRPGGVTYNEQFF. The DNA of the CDR3 is TGTGCCAGCAGCTTCCGACCAGGGGGGGTGACCTACAATGAGCAGTTCTTC. Filled out from reference TRBV7-2 and TRBJ2-1, the complete variable domain reads GAGVSQSPSNKVTEKGKDVELRCDPISGHTALYWYRQSLGQGLEFLIYFQGNSAPDKSGLPSDRFSAERTGGSVSTLTIQRTQQEDSAVYLCASSFRPGGVTYNEQFFGPGTRLTVL.

This clonotype came up a few times. The rearrangement joins TRBV24-1 to TRBJ2-2; D is possibly TRBD1 (6 bases). Trimming cost V 9 bases and J 1 base, with 8 bases left between them. CDR3 length equals 13 residues. In germline, CDR1 is KGHDR, CDR2 SFDVKD. DNA of the CDR3: TGTGCCACCCTGGACAGGAACACCGGGGAGCTGTTTTTT. Protein sequence: CATLDRNTGELFF.

V and J are TRBV4-2 and TRBJ2-1, with D perhaps TRBD1 (5 bases). V lost 3 bases to trimming and J lost 6 bases, with 9 bases between them. The CDR3 has 13 amino acids. CDR1 LGHNA and CDR2 YNFKEQ come from the germline V gene. In DNA form, the CDR3 reads TGTGCCAGCAGCCATGATACAGGCAATGAGCAGTTCTTC. It specifies CASSHDTGNEQFF.

The chain recombines TRBV10-2 with TRBJ2-7; weak D call: TRBD1 (5 bases). CDR3 size: 13 residues. Per the germline V gene, CDR1 is WSHSY and CDR2 is SAAADI. V was trimmed by 3 bases and J by 3 bases, leaving 9 bases between them. As DNA, the CDR3 is TGCGCCAGCAGTGATAGGGGATTCTACGAGCAGTACTTC. This gives the protein CASSDRGFYEQYF.

The rearrangement joins TRBV15 to TRBJ2-3, with D possibly TRBD1 on 6 matching bases. Trimming took 5 bases from V and 2 from J, leaving 11 bases between them. Germline loops: CDR1 LNHNV, CDR2 YYDKDF (reference sequence). The CDR3 has 14 residues. The CDR3 nucleotides read TGTGCCACCAGCCGACAGGCCGACACAGATACGCAGTATTTT. Amino acids: CATSRQADTDTQYF.

Only one count was recorded for this clonotype. The chain uses TRBV7-3 and TRBJ2-2; the match to TRBD1 covers 9 bases. Germline CDR1 is SGHTA and CDR2 is FQGTGA. V lost 6 bases and J lost 7; bases outside the gene matches: 6. The CDR3 covers 14 residues. The CDR3 protein is CASRDRGDSGELFF. In DNA, the CDR3 is TGTGCCAGCAGGGACAGGGGAGATAGCGGGGAGCTGTTTTTT.

The genes are TRBV24-1 and TRBJ2-1, with 11 bases that match TRBD2. The trim removed 2 bases at V and 4 bases at J, leaving 6 bases unmatched. CDR1 is KGHDR, CDR2 SFDVKD, per germline. This CDR3 region has 17 residues. The CDR3 sequence is CATSDYLGLADYNEQFF. For the CDR3, the DNA is TGTGCCACCAGTGATTATTTGGGACTAGCGGATTACAATGAGCAGTTCTTC.

This clonotype has ten or more counts. The chain has TRBV18 and TRBJ1-5; D uncertain. V dropped 2 bases and J dropped 6 bases, with 5 bases sitting between them. The CDR3 is 12 residues long. From germline, CDR1 is KGHSH and CDR2 LQKENI. The CDR3 region has the DNA TGTGCCAGCTCACCATACGGTCAGCCCCAGCATTTT. Translated, it gives CASSPYGQPQHF.

This clonotype was recorded many times. The chain joins TRBV7-9 to TRBJ2-5; 10 bases are a match to TRBD1. V shed 5 bases and J 5 bases; nucleotides not matched to a gene: 5. Germline V gene lookup returns CDR1 SEHNR and CDR2 FQNEAQ (reference sequence). The CDR3 has 14 residues. CDR3 bases: TGTGCCAGCAGCAGGGACAGGGGACGGGAGACCCAGTACTTC. It specifies CASSRDRGRETQYF.

This chain links TRBV18 with TRBJ2-6, with D hard to call. The CDR3 extends over 15 amino acids. V was trimmed by 3 bases and J by 2 bases, leaving 8 bases between them. The germline CDR1 and CDR2 sequences are KGHSH and LQKENI. CDR3 sequence reads: CASSPSVTGANVLTF. CDR3 sequence (DNA): TGTGCCAGCTCACCTTCGGTGACTGGGGCCAACGTCCTGACTTTC.

The table lists this clonotype with many counts. The V and J genes are TRBV27 and TRBJ2-5; a weak D match, TRBD2 (6 bases). The CDR3 covers 17 residues. V lost 5 bases and J lost 5, with 24 bases in between. From germline, CDR1 is MNHEY and CDR2 SMNVEV (reference sequence). CDR3 DNA: TGTGCCAGCAGTCCTACCCGGGGGTCACTAATCGTCGAGACCCAGTACTTC. Its translation: CASSPTRGSLIVETQYF.

This clonotype came up a few times. This sequence joins TRBV12-3 or TRBV12-4 and TRBJ1-2; D is unclear. V was pared by 2 bases and J by 4 bases, with 11 bases between. This CDR3 has 14 amino acids. The CDR3 sequence is CASSLRGLGYGYTF. CDR3 DNA: TGTGCCAGCAGTTTAAGAGGGTTGGGCTATGGCTACACCTTC.

This sequence joins TRBV9 and TRBJ2-1, with unresolved D. Trimming left V 3 bases short and J 6 bases short, with 16 bases between. Germline V lookup: CDR1 SGDLS, CDR2 YYNGEE. CDR3 length: 15 residues. This CDR3 is CASSDIGVGSNEQFF. The CDR3 nucleotides read TGTGCCAGCAGCGACATTGGAGTGGGTTCCAATGAGCAGTTCTTC.

The chain recombines TRBV3-1 with TRBJ1-1; TRBD1 is a possible D gene (5 bases). Germline V lookup: CDR1 LGHDT, CDR2 YNNKEL (reference sequence). The CDR3 sequence is 14 residues long. Trimming cost V 0 bases and J 5 bases, with 10 bases left between them. CDR3 sequence (DNA): TGTGCCAGCAGCCAAGATTTGGGGCGGACTGAAGCTTTCTTT. This translates into CASSQDLGRTEAFF.